The TCR beta chain under discussion was sequenced for a study of T cells after yellow fever vaccination (dated by TCRdb to between 2018 and 2020). Regarding the complete study: Libraries from fractions with low cell numbers were prepared with the SMART-Seq v4 Ultra Low Input RNA kit. To follow T-cell clones before and after both primary and booster YFV17D yellow fever vaccination, bulk TCR alpha and beta repertoires underwent longitudinal sequencing. Two healthy male donors made up the cohort, one aged 18 to 29 years and the other aged 30 to 40 years. Blood samples were taken at several timepoints before and after primary and secondary immunization, and bulk PBMC replicates and cell subsets were isolated. Beyond this particular receptor, the publication reports: Computational filtering was needed because FACS-sorted repertoires could contain abundant contaminating clonotypes from the bulk population. A small share of clonotypes was detected in both CD4 and CD8 compartments, with the overlap likely arising from convergent recombination. Because only two donors were included in the study, the extent to which the findings can be generalized is limited. Most clones expanded after primary vaccination (approximately 95% of CD4 and approximately 90% of CD8) were re-detected after the booster, suggesting that broad memory maintenance occurred. Compared with the primary T-cell response, the secondary T-cell response was faster but weaker, reaching its peak on day 5 rather than on day 15.

The germline V gene (reference sequence) provides CDR1 MNHNY and CDR2 SVGAGI. V gives up 7 bases and J gives up 9 bases, and the segment between their germline ends measures 11 bases. Spanning cysteine to phenylalanine, the CDR3 consists of 11 amino acids. The CDR3 DNA has 33 bases and is translated from base 1. A remark on this clonotype: What antigen it recognizes has not been identified. No base qualities exist here, and no much larger clone lies one base off it.

Sample treatment or condition, as interpreted from the label and publication: live attenuated yellow fever vaccine strain. Two biological replicates of bulk PBMCs were collected at each blood-draw timepoint. A standard Ficoll-Paque protocol was used to isolate PBMCs from peripheral blood. TriZol was used to extract RNA from bulk PBMCs, CD4 and CD8 fractions, and dextramer-positive and dextramer-negative fractions. TCR cDNA was synthesized by 5'RACE template switching, through which a universal primer site and unique molecular identifiers were introduced. cDNA synthesis was primed from both the TCR alpha and TCR beta constant segments. Libraries were amplified in two PCR steps, with sample barcodes and sequencing adapters added in the second step. Sequencing of libraries was performed on Illumina HiSeq 2500 (2x100 bp) or NovaSeq (2x150 bp). The published analysis was carried out like this. Demultiplexing of reads and collapsing into UMI consensus sequences were performed with MIGEC, and V(D)J alignment was carried out with MiXCR. Using edgeR on replicate PBMC samples, clonotypes were called vaccine-responding if FDR was below 0.01 and the log2 fold change was above 5 up to day 15. Bulk clonotypes were assigned CD4 or CD8 identity according to which sequenced CD4 or CD8 repertoire held them at higher abundance. Using fastp at Q25 and MiXCR, TCRdb reprocessed the public reads and kept productive beta chains. Entries are consolidated by CDR3 protein sequence, retaining the most common genes and DNA. The V and J calls come from TCRdb's annotation, not from the publication. Within this sample are about 550,000 distinct CDR3 sequences, with 15% to 20% of them counted one time only. The leading ten clones occupy around an eighth of the sample.

The receptor was derived from a young man who received the YFV17D yellow fever vaccine. The receptor chain draws on TRBV6-6 and TRBJ2-3, with a weak D call of TRBD1 (5 bases match). The specimen comprised PBMCs, sampled 15 days after the yellow fever booster vaccination. CDR3 sequence: CASTIGVTQYF. The DNA reads TGTGCCAGCACCATAGGGGTCACGCAGTATTTT.